A single sample gave rise to the 22 T cell receptor beta chains below, sequenced in a study of identical twins. MiXCR was run by TCRdb on the 5' RACE reads, yielding one entry per CDR3 protein. The table includes 1.5 million to 2 million distinct CDR3 sequences, about 32% detected once. The sample consisted of cord blood. The receptors stem from a newborn girl in good health.

This clonotype has just a few counts. The CDR3 DNA sequence: TGCAGTGCTAGAGATCGGGGGACAGCGGGCGCAAACACCATATATTTT. Translating gives CSARDRGTAGANTIYF. The chain joins TRBV20-1 to TRBJ1-3, with TRBD1 identical over 7 bases. Germline V gives CDR1 DFQATT, CDR2 SNEGSKA (reference sequence). The CDR3 has 16 residues. V shed 0 bases and J 6 bases; nucleotides not matched to a gene: 11.

The rearrangement links TRBV7-2 to TRBJ2-4; D uncertain. The V gene lost 4 bases and the J gene lost 1 base, with 11 bases spanning the gap. Germline values: CDR1 SGHTA, CDR2 FQGNSA. This CDR3 is built from 15 residues. The CDR3 region has the DNA TGTGCCAGCAGCTCCGGATTAGCCGCCAAAAACATTCAGTACTTC. Protein: CASSSGLAAKNIQYF.

This clonotype was seen only a few times. The chain recombines TRBV15 with TRBJ2-5; 8 bases line up with TRBD1. The end of the DNA is better explained by TRBJ2-7, so the J call may be wrong. This CDR3 has 15 amino acids. The germline gives CDR1 LNHNV, CDR2 YYDKDF (reference sequence). The CDR3 protein is CATSRDLTGDYEQYF. In DNA, the CDR3 is TGTGCCACCAGCAGAGATCTGACAGGGGACTACGAGCAGTACTTC.

This clonotype has just a few counts. This rearrangement joins TRBV7-9 to TRBJ2-7; no clear D. The germline CDR1 and CDR2 sequences are SEHNR and FQNEAQ (reference sequence). V was trimmed by 2 bases and J by 2 bases, leaving 10 bases between them. The CDR3 runs to 14 residues. The CDR3 sequence is CASSLNFDTYEQYF. The CDR3 DNA is TGTGCCAGCAGCTTAAACTTCGACACCTACGAGCAGTACTTC.

The chain is built from TRBV9 and TRBJ1-1; TRBD1 might be the D (5 bases). Trimming took off 4 bases at V and 1 base at J, with 14 bases between the two ends. CDR3 size: 15 residues. CDR1 and CDR2 from the germline V gene are SGDLS and YYNGEE. CDR3 loop: CASSRTWIKNTEAFF. Written as DNA, the CDR3 is TGTGCCAGCAGCCGGACATGGATCAAGAACACTGAAGCTTTCTTT.

The rearrangement uses TRBV14 and TRBJ2-3; TRBD2 agrees at 8 bases. Germline trimming cut 0 bases from V and 14 bases from J; bases unmatched to any gene: 4. This CDR3 is built from 12 residues. Germline CDR1 and CDR2: SGHDN and FVKESK. The CDR3: CASSQERLAWYF. In nucleotides, the CDR3 is TGTGCCAGCAGCCAAGAACGACTAGCGTGGTATTTT. Looking up the rest from reference TRBV14 and TRBJ2-3 gives the full variable domain: EAGVTQFPSHSVIEKGQTVTLRCDPISGHDNLYWYRRVMGKEIKFLLHFVKESKQDESGMPNNRFLAERTGGTYSTLKVQPAELEDSGVYFCASSQERLAWYFGPGTRLTVL.

This clonotype was found many times. The V call is TRBV4-2, the J call TRBJ2-5; TRBD2 agrees at 10 bases. V gave up 0 bases and J gave up 2 bases; unmatched junction bases: 6. The CDR3 runs to 17 residues. Germline V gene sequence: CDR1 LGHNA, CDR2 YNFKEQ. CDR3 amino acids: CASSQDGLAGVQETQYF. In DNA form, the CDR3 reads TGTGCCAGCAGCCAAGATGGTCTAGCGGGGGTTCAAGAGACCCAGTACTTC.

This sequence joins TRBV9 and TRBJ2-7; 11 bases are shared with TRBD2. The germline V gene has CDR1 SGDLS and CDR2 YYNGEE. This CDR3 has 15 residues. The V and J ends lost 4 bases and 12 bases, in that order; junction bases with no gene match: 15. The CDR3 nucleotides are TGTGCCAGCAGCCCCCGACTAGCGGGACAAGAGACCCGGTACTTC. It specifies CASSPRLAGQETRYF. The full variable domain, completed using reference TRBV9 and TRBJ2-7, is DSGVTQTPKHLITATGQRVTLRCSPRSGDLSVYWYQQSLDQGLQFLIQYYNGEERAKGNILERFSAQQFPDLHSELNLSSLELGDSALYFCASSPRLAGQETRYFGPGTRLTVT.

There are a few counts of this clonotype. The V gene is TRBV29-1, the J gene TRBJ1-2, with D possibly matching TRBD1 (5 bases). CDR3 length: 14 residues. V shed 1 base and J shed 6 bases, with 15 bases lying between them. Germline values: CDR1 SQVTM, CDR2 ANQGSEA. The CDR3 DNA is TGCAGCGTTGAAGGTCGGGACGGGGCAAATGGCTACACCTTC. Encoded protein: CSVEGRDGANGYTF.

This chain connects TRBV7-6 to TRBJ1-5; D gene ambiguous. V lost 6 bases and J 3 bases, leaving 6 bases between the germline ends. The CDR3 loop spans 12 amino acids. Germline CDR1 is SGHVS and CDR2 is FNYEAQ. The CDR3 region is CASSSVNQPQHF. As DNA, the CDR3 is TGTGCCAGCAGTTCCGTCAATCAGCCCCAGCATTTT.

The table lists this clonotype with a few counts. The chain recombines TRBV12-3 or TRBV12-4 with TRBJ1-5; D gene uncertain. The CDR3 sequence is 15 residues long. V was cut by 5 bases and J by 0 bases, with 11 bases left in between. CDR3 in DNA: TGTGCCAGCAGTATGATTATCGGTAGCAATCAGCCCCAGCATTTT. This codes for CASSMIIGSNQPQHF.

The chain combines TRBV5-6 with TRBJ2-1; the D is unclear. V gave up 5 bases and J gave up 4 bases, with 19 bases separating them. Germline values: CDR1 SGHDT, CDR2 YYEEEE. The CDR3 runs to 16 residues. The CDR3 nucleotides read TGTGCCAGCAGTTCAAGTATCGGGTGGCTTTACAATGAGCAGTTCTTC. Amino acid sequence: CASSSSIGWLYNEQFF.

This clonotype was recorded only once. The chain recombines TRBV7-9 with TRBJ2-1, with a weak D call TRBD2 (5 bases). The CDR3 covers 16 residues. With 1 base removed from V and 2 bases from J, the gap between germline ends came to 12 bases. Germline CDR1 and CDR2: SEHNR and FQNEAQ (reference sequence). The DNA of the CDR3 is TGTGCCAGCAGCTTAGTCCCTAGCTTCCCCTACAATGAGCAGTTCTTC. Its protein product is CASSLVPSFPYNEQFF.

At least ten counts were recorded for this clonotype. The chain joins TRBV4-2 to TRBJ2-5; 12 bases are a match to TRBD2. This CDR3 is built from 15 residues. The V and J ends lost 4 bases and 2 bases, in that order; junction bases with no gene match: 2. The germline gives CDR1 LGHNA, CDR2 YNFKEQ. CDR3 protein: CASSRTSGDQETQYF. CDR3 sequence (DNA): TGTGCCAGCAGCCGGACTAGCGGGGATCAAGAGACCCAGTACTTC.

This clonotype was seen many times. The chain recombines TRBV2 with TRBJ2-1; TRBD2 agrees at 9 bases. Germline V gene data show CDR1 as SNHLY and CDR2 as FYNNEI. V trimming: 10 bases; J trimming: 4 bases; junction bases outside the gene matches: 5. The CDR3 totals 13 residues. CDR3 sequence reads: CATGTSLYNEQFF. The CDR3 DNA sequence: TGTGCCACCGGGACTAGCTTGTACAATGAGCAGTTCTTC. The entire variable domain, with the rest obtained from reference TRBV2 and TRBJ2-1, is as follows: EPEVTQTPSHQVTQMGQEVILRCVPISNHLYFYWYRQILGQKVEFLVSFYNNEISEKSEIFDDQFSVERPDGSNFTLKIRSTKLEDSAMYFCATGTSLYNEQFFGPGTRLTVL.

The V gene is TRBV11-3, the J gene TRBJ2-1, with 8 bases that match TRBD1. The CDR3 has 14 amino acids. Germline V gene sequence: CDR1 SGHNT, CDR2 YENEEA. The V gene end was trimmed by 5 bases and the J gene end by 4 bases; junction bases not matched to a gene: 4. CDR3 residues: CASSHRDRYNEQFF. CDR3 bases: TGTGCCAGCAGCCACCGGGACAGGTACAATGAGCAGTTCTTC.

This chain connects TRBV7-2 to TRBJ2-5; the D is unclear. Germline V gene sequence: CDR1 SGHTA, CDR2 FQGNSA. Trimming took off 5 bases at V and 7 bases at J, with 14 bases between the two ends. The CDR3 has 13 residues. CDR3 sequence (DNA): TGTGCCAGCAGCCCAGAGAGATGGGGGACCCAGTACTTC. Translated: CASSPERWGTQYF.

This clonotype was recorded once. V usage is TRBV5-5 and J usage is TRBJ2-7, with D unclear. Germline CDR1 is SGHKS and CDR2 is YYEKEE (reference sequence). The CDR3 contains 11 residues. V lost 4 bases and J 7 bases, leaving 9 bases between the germline ends. CDR3 coding DNA: TGTGCCAGCAGCACTTCGAGTGAGCAGTACTTC. Residues: CASSTSSEQYF.

There are a few counts of this clonotype. V is TRBV27 and J is TRBJ2-1, with D possibly called TRBD1 or TRBD2 (5 bases each). Germline values: CDR1 MNHEY, CDR2 SMNVEV (reference sequence). V was cut by 7 bases and J by 5 bases, with 18 bases left in between. The CDR3 is made up of 15 amino acids. CDR3 DNA: TGTGCCAGCACCACACACGGGACCCAAAACAATGAGCAGTTCTTC. It codes for CASTTHGTQNNEQFF.

This clonotype has more than one count but fewer than ten. J is TRBJ2-1 and V is TRBV11-2; 10 bases map to TRBD2. J lost 0 bases, V lost 5 bases, and 4 bases had no gene match. The CDR3 has 16 residues. Germline V gene sequence: CDR1 SGHAT, CDR2 FQNNGV. The CDR3 sequence is CASSPSGSTSYNEQFF. The CDR3 nucleotides are TGTGCCAGCAGCCCTAGCGGGAGTACCTCCTACAATGAGCAGTTCTTC.

The J gene is TRBJ1-5, the V gene TRBV4-1; D remains unclear. V was clipped by 3 bases and J by 6 bases, with 15 bases between them. The CDR3 consists of 15 residues. The germline CDR1 and CDR2 sequences are MGHRA and YSYEKL. CDR3 amino acids: CASSQVATDGQPQHF. The CDR3 DNA follows: TGCGCCAGCAGCCAGGTAGCGACGGATGGTCAGCCCCAGCATTTT.

The chain uses TRBV14 and TRBJ1-6; 8 bases align to TRBD1. The CDR3 extends over 17 amino acids. J was trimmed by 3 bases and V by 2 bases; bases with no gene match: 6. Germline V gene sequence: CDR1 SGHDN, CDR2 FVKESK. The CDR3 DNA is TGTGCCAGCAGCCAAATCCGGACAGGGAACTATAATTCACCCCTCCACTTT. This codes for CASSQIRTGNYNSPLHF.